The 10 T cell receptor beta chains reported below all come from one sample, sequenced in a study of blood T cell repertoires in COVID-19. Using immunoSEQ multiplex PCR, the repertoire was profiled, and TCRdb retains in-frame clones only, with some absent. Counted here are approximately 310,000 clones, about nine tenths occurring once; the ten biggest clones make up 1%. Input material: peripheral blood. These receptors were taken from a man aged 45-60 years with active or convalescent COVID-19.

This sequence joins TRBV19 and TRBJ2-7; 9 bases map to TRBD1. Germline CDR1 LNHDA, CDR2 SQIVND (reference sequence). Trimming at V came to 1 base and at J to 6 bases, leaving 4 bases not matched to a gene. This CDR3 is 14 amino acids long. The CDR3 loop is CASSIAQGAGEQYF. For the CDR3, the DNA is TGTGCCAGTAGTATAGCACAGGGGGCGGGCGAGCAGTACTTC.

The DNA for the CDR3 is TGTGCCAGCAGCTTTACAGGGTCCGAGACCCAGTACTTC. This codes for CASSFTGSETQYF. This rearrangement joins TRBV7-8 to TRBJ2-5, with D tentatively TRBD1 (6 bases). Deletions cut 3 bases from V and 5 bases from J, with 10 bases between. This CDR3 is 13 amino acids long. Germline V gives CDR1 SGHVS, CDR2 FQNEAQ. The variable domain in full, with the rest retrieved from reference TRBV7-8 and TRBJ2-5, is GAGVSQSPRYKVAKRGQDVALRCDPISGHVSLFWYQQALGQGPEFLTYFQNEAQLDKSGLPSDRFFAERPEGSVSTLKIQRTQQEDSAVYLCASSFTGSETQYFGPGTRLLVL.

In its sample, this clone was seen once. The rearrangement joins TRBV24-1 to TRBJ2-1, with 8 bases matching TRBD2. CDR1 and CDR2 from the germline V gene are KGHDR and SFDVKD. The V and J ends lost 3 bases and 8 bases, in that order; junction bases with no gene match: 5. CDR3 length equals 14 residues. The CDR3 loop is CATSDAGGFDEQFF. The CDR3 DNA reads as TGTGCCACCAGTGATGCGGGAGGTTTCGATGAGCAGTTCTTC.

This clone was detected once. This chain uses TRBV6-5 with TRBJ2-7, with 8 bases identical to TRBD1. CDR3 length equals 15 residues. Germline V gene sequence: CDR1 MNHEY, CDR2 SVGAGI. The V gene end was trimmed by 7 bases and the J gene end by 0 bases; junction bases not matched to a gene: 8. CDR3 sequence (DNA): TGTGCCAGCACCCCGCGGCAGGGGGCCTCCTACGAGCAGTACTTC. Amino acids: CASTPRQGASYEQYF.

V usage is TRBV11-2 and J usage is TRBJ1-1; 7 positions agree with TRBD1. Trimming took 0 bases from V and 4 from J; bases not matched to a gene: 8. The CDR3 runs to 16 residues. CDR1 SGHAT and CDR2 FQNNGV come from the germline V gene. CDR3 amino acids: CASSLDMGQGGTEAFF. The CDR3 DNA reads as TGTGCCAGCAGCTTAGATATGGGGCAGGGGGGCACTGAAGCTTTCTTT.

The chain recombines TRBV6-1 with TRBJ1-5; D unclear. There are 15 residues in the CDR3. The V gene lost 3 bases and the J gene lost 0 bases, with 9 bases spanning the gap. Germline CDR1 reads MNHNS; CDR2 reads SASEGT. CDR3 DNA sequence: TGTGCCAGCAGTGAGTATCCCTATAGCAATCAGCCCCAGCATTTT. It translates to CASSEYPYSNQPQHF.

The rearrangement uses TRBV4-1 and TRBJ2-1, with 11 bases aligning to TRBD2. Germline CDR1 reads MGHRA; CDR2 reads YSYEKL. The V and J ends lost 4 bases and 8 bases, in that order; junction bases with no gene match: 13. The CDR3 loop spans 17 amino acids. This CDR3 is CASSLTGTSGRSDEQFF. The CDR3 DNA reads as TGCGCCAGCAGCCTTACCGGGACTAGCGGTCGGTCGGATGAGCAGTTCTTC.

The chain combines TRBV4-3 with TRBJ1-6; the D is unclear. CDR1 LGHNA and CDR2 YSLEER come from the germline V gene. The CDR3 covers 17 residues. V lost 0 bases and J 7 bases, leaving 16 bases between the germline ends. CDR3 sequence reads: CASSQEVQRTFNSPLHF. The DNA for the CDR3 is TGCGCCAGCAGCCAAGAAGTTCAGCGCACTTTCAATTCACCCCTCCACTTT.

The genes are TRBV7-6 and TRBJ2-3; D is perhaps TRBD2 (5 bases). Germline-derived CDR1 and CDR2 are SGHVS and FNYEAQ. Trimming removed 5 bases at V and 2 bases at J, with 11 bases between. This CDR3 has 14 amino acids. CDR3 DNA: TGTGCCAGCAGCCGCTCGGGGTCCACAGATACGCAGTATTTT. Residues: CASSRSGSTDTQYF.

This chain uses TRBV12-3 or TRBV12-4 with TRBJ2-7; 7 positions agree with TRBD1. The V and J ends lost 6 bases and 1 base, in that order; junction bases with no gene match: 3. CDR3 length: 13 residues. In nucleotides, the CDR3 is TGTGCCAGCAGCAAACAGGGGTCCTACGAGCAGTACTTC. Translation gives CASSKQGSYEQYF.